The next 13 T cell receptor beta chains were all read from a single sample in a study of shared clonotypes between healthy human individuals. Sequenced by immunoSEQ multiplex PCR; TCRdb stores in-frame clones only, minus some. The sample lists about 1.1 million clones, around 78% occurring once. Sequenced input: memory CD4+ T cells from PBMCs. Subset meaning: CD45RA-negative fraction. The source is a man between 18 and 29 years old in good health. Some clones in this sample may be carry-over from other donors' samples.

This clone has a single count. The genes are TRBV11-2 and TRBJ2-5; unclear D gene. Germline loops: CDR1 SGHAT, CDR2 FQNNGV. CDR3 length equals 12 residues. V lost 4 bases and J 4 bases, leaving 7 bases between the germline ends. The CDR3 DNA is TGTGCCAGCAGCTCAACTCCAGAGACCCAGTACTTC. This encodes CASSSTPETQYF.

This clone showed up just once. J is TRBJ1-2 and V is TRBV2; D gene uncertain. V was shortened by 3 bases and J by 4 bases, with 15 bases between the two germline ends. The CDR3 runs 15 residues. Per the germline V gene, CDR1 is SNHLY and CDR2 is FYNNEI. The CDR3: CASSESPSAGYGYTF. DNA of the CDR3: TGTGCCAGCAGTGAGTCTCCGAGCGCGGGCTATGGCTACACCTTC.

The J gene is TRBJ2-7, the V gene TRBV25-1, with D perhaps being TRBD1 or TRBD2 (6 bases each). V lost 2 bases and J lost 6, with 23 bases in between. This CDR3 is built from 17 residues. Per the germline V gene, CDR1 is MGHDK and CDR2 is SYGVNS. The CDR3 nucleotides read TGTGCCAGCAGTGAAATACAGGGAGGACTGACTGAAGGCGAGCAGTACTTC. Encoded protein: CASSEIQGGLTEGEQYF.

The chain recombines TRBV19 with TRBJ2-2, with D possibly TRBD2 on 6 matching bases. The CDR3 loop spans 14 amino acids. Germline V gene lookup returns CDR1 LNHDA and CDR2 SQIVND (reference sequence). The ends were cut back, 5 bases at V and 6 bases at J, with 13 bases in the middle. The CDR3 region has the DNA TGTGCCAGTAGTTCCTGGGACTTGTCCGGGGAGCTGTTTTTT. Translation gives CASSSWDLSGELFF.

This chain links TRBV7-9 with TRBJ2-1; D uncertain. The V end was cut by 3 bases, the J end by 5 bases, with 5 bases between. The CDR3 has 12 residues. Germline V gives CDR1 SEHNR, CDR2 FQNEAQ (reference sequence). The CDR3: CASSLSNNEQFF. The CDR3 DNA reads as TGTGCCAGCAGCTTGTCTAACAATGAGCAGTTCTTC.

Note on this clone: One junction end does not reproduce the germline sequence, and a read error may be involved. This chain connects TRBV11-3 to TRBJ1-1, with a possible D match to TRBD1 (6 bases). This CDR3 region has 13 residues. CDR1 and CDR2 (germline): SGHNT, YENEEA. The CDR3 bases are TGTGCCAGCAGCCTAGACAGGCACACTGAAGCTTTCTTT. Translating it yields CASSLDRHTEAFF. Looking up the rest from reference TRBV11-3 and TRBJ1-1 gives the full variable domain: EAGVVQSPRYKIIEKKQPVAFWCNPISGHNTLYWYLQNLGQGPELLIRYENEEAVDDSQLPKDRFSAERLKGVDSTLKIQPAELGDSAVYLCASSLDRHTEAFFGQGTRLTVV.

Only a few counts were recorded for this clone. This chain joins TRBV28 and TRBJ1-5; D uncertain. V shed 6 bases and J shed 7 bases, with 10 bases lying between them. Germline CDR1 is MDHEN and CDR2 is SYDVKM. The CDR3 totals 12 residues. In DNA form, the CDR3 reads TGTGCCAGCAGAAGGTACGAACAGCCCCAGCATTTT. This gives the protein CASRRYEQPQHF.

This chain links TRBV28 with TRBJ1-2; 8 nucleotides align to TRBD1. CDR1 and CDR2 (germline): MDHEN, SYDVKM. This CDR3 contains 19 residues. V gave up 4 bases and J gave up 6 bases; unmatched junction bases: 22. CDR3 in amino acids: CASSSRSPNRQGKGDGYTF. The CDR3 coding sequence is TGTGCCAGCAGTTCCAGATCCCCGAATCGACAGGGGAAAGGGGATGGCTACACCTTC.

The rearrangement links TRBV5-4 to TRBJ2-3; no reliable D call. V lost 3 bases and J lost 6, with 17 bases in between. Germline V gene lookup returns CDR1 SGHNT and CDR2 YYREEE (reference sequence). The CDR3 length is 15 residues. The chain's CDR3 is CASSSGGSLGDTQYF. In DNA, the CDR3 is TGTGCCAGCAGCTCGGGCGGATCCCTGGGGGATACGCAGTATTTT.

J is TRBJ2-3 and V is TRBV29-1, with D tentatively TRBD1 or TRBD2 (7 bases each). The V gene lost 1 base and the J gene lost 4 bases, with 12 bases spanning the gap. Looked up from germline, CDR1 is SQVTM and CDR2 is ANQGSEA. The CDR3 has 14 residues. The CDR3 DNA reads TGCAGCGTTGAAGCAGGGGGGGTATCAGATACGCAGTATTTT. Translating gives CSVEAGGVSDTQYF.

V usage is TRBV15 and J usage is TRBJ1-4, with TRBD1 matching over 8 bases. Trimming removed 4 bases from V and 2 bases from J; junction bases left unmatched: 3. CDR3 length: 15 residues. CDR1 is LNHNV and CDR2 is YYDKDF in the germline V gene (reference sequence). CDR3 sequence reads: CATSTPGGTNEKLFF. CDR3 nucleotide sequence: TGTGCCACCAGCACCCCAGGGGGCACTAATGAAAAACTGTTTTTT.

Comments on this clone: This CDR3 is also generated by other DNA sequences in the sample. This chain joins TRBV21-1 and TRBJ2-2; the D call of TRBD2 is as the table states it, not checked on the DNA. TRBV21-1 is a recognized pseudogene. The CDR3 consists of 14 residues. The CDR3: CASSKTGDTGELFF. The CDR3 DNA sequence: TGTGCCAGCAGCAAAACCGGTGACACCGGGGAGCTGTTTTTT.

V usage is TRBV5-4 and J usage is TRBJ2-7, with 9 positions matching TRBD2. V was clipped by 0 bases and J by 3 bases; unmatched bases: 7. Germline CDR1 is SGHNT and CDR2 is YYREEE (reference sequence). The CDR3 covers 16 residues. The CDR3 DNA sequence: TGTGCCAGCAGCTTGGGGGGCGGGAGGGCCGGCTACGAGCAGTACTTC. Its translation is CASSLGGGRAGYEQYF.